This TCR beta chain was captured by sequencing in a study of T cell responses to AZD1222 COVID-19 vaccine. Study-wide results and caveats: Across the whole spike, CD4 TCRs peaked at regions 160-218 and 743-854. Two AZD1222 doses significantly raised spike-specific TCR breadth and depth over controls. It should be noted that donors were predominantly white British and more often female, and clonal diversity was possibly underestimated.

V lost 4 bases to trimming and J lost 0 bases, with 16 bases between them. CDR1 and CDR2 (germline): PRHDT, FYEKMQ (reference sequence). The CDR3 has 16 amino acids. Assay: immunoSEQ multiplex PCR; the TCRdb copy retains only in-frame clones and omits some. The sample lists about 70,000 clones, about nine tenths occurring once. Analysis merged second doses at about 4 or about 12 weeks. As to this clone: Its antigen is as yet unknown.

The source is an adult who received the AZD1222 COVID-19 vaccine. The rearrangement links TRBV13 to TRBJ2-7, with D perhaps matching TRBD1 (6 bases). This sample comprised peripheral blood, obtained 28 days after the second AZD1222 dose. The CDR3 DNA reads TGTGCCAGCAGCTCCGATGGACAGATACCCTCCTACGAGCAGTACTTC. It codes for CASSSDGQIPSYEQYF.